This T cell receptor beta chain appears in the sequencing data of a study of T cells after yellow fever vaccination. As TCR cDNA was made by 5'RACE template switching, a universal primer site and UMIs were added. MiXCR was run by TCRdb on the 5' RACE reads, yielding one entry per CDR3 protein. The sample includes more than 250,000 distinct CDR3 sequences, around 7% of them seen just once. Germline CDR1 is SEHNR and CDR2 is FQNEAQ (reference sequence). CDR3 length equals 14 residues. The V end was cut by 2 bases, the J end by 2 bases, with 8 bases between. General study findings and limits: Weaker, the secondary response had a peak occurring faster, on day 5 versus 15.

Details on this clonotype: Its target is not known.

This TCR was sampled from a man aged 18 to 35 who received the YFV17D yellow fever vaccine. The chain is built from TRBV7-9 and TRBJ2-3; D ambiguous. This specimen consisted of PBMCs, obtained about 49 days after the first yellow fever vaccination. CDR3 bases: TGTGCCAGCAGCTTATCGGCACCCACAGATACGCAGTATTTT. Protein product: CASSLSAPTDTQYF. Looking up the rest from reference TRBV7-9 and TRBJ2-3 gives the full variable domain: DTGVSQNPRHKITKRGQNVTFRCDPISEHNRLYWYRQTLGQGPEFLTYFQNEAQLEKSRLLSDRFSAERPKGSFSTLEIQRTEQGDSAMYLCASSLSAPTDTQYFGPGTRLTVL.